This T cell receptor beta chain was observed in a study of identical twins. Study-wide results and limits: Carriage of fewer insertions was seen in abundant cord blood beta clonotypes, whereas memory repertoires showed none.

MiXCR was run by TCRdb on the 5' RACE reads, yielding one entry per CDR3 protein. In the table there are hundreds of thousands of distinct CDR3 sequences, around 8% of which are singletons. Concerning this clonotype: Its antigen is currently unknown.

With 6 bases removed from V and 0 bases from J, the gap between germline ends came to 9 bases. CDR1 and CDR2 from the germline V gene are SNHLY and FYNNEI. This CDR3 is 15 amino acids long. Donors were all healthy Caucasians. The sample was also linked to a second study, of yellow fever vaccine responses in identical twins. Turning to that study: After vaccination, twins' T cell response reportedly seemed partly convergent, partly personalized.

V is TRBV2 and J is TRBJ2-6; D is undetermined. The sequenced material came from memory (CD45RO+) T cells sorted from blood. The clonotype comes from a woman younger than 35 in good health. The CDR3 spells CASRAQNSGANVLTF. In nucleotides, the CDR3 is TGTGCCAGCAGGGCCCAGAACTCTGGGGCCAACGTCCTGACTTTC. The entire variable domain, with the rest obtained from reference TRBV2 and TRBJ2-6, is as follows: EPEVTQTPSHQVTQMGQEVILRCVPISNHLYFYWYRQILGQKVEFLVSFYNNEISEKSEIFDDQFSVERPDGSNFTLKIRSTKLEDSAMYFCASRAQNSGANVLTFGAGSRLTVL.